The T cell receptor (beta chain) under discussion was sequenced for a study of blood T cell repertoires in COVID-19. Turning to the study itself: Acute-phase and convalescent COVID-19 samples originated in the United States, Italy and Spain. T cells, B-cell-depleted T cells, or PBMCs provided the cDNA or gDNA that served as material.

In the original processing: Using reference gene primer amplification, nucleated cell counts were estimated. Sequencing was performed with immunoSEQ multiplex PCR; in TCRdb, only in-frame clones are kept and a portion is missing. V and J calls and clone size are copied from that table; D and trimming were computed from the DNA. The table has about 230,000 clones, around four fifths seen once. V shed 4 bases and J 6 bases; nucleotides not matched to a gene: 2. The CDR3 has 14 residues. The germline V gene has CDR1 SGHDN and CDR2 FVKESK. The specimen sequenced was peripheral blood. This sequence originates from a woman aged 70-85 years with active or convalescent COVID-19. The chain joins TRBV14 to TRBJ2-7, with TRBD2 matching over 14 bases. As DNA, the CDR3 is TGTGCCAGCAGCCCCGGACTAGCGGGGGGCGAGCAGTACTTC. This encodes CASSPGLAGGEQYF.